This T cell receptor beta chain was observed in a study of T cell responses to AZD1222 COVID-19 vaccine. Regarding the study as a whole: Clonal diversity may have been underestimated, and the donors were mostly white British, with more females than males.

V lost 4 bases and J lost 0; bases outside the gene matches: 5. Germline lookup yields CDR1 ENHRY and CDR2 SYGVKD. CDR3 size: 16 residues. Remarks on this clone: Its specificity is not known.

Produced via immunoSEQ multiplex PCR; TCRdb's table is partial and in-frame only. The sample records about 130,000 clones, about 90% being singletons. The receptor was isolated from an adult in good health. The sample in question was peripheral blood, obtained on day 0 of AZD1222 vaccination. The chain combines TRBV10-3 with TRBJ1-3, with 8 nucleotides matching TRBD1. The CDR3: CAISGPTGDSGNTIYF. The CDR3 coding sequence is TGTGCCATCAGTGGACCGACAGGGGACTCTGGAAACACCATATATTTT.